This T cell receptor beta chain stems from a study of patients and donors after allogeneic stem cell transplantation (dated by TCRdb to 2020 to 2021). Trimming removed 2 bases from V and 5 bases from J, leaving 10 bases between the germline ends. CDR1 and CDR2 (SGHKS, YYEKEE) derive from the germline V gene (reference sequence). The CDR3 runs 14 amino acids, cysteine and phenylalanine included. The DNA shown is the 42-base CDR3, in frame from base 1. This clonotype was observed a few times. Its antigen remains unidentified. No qualities accompany the bases; no much larger clone lies one base away. Receptor libraries were prepared by RT-PCR. TCRdb lists the instrument as NextSeq 550. TCRdb reran the public reads through fastp at Q25 and MiXCR, keeping productive beta chains. Here each entry gathers all rows of one CDR3 protein and keeps the most common genes and DNA. Present in this sample are approximately 140,000 distinct CDR3 sequences, approximately 37% of which were seen just once. The ten biggest clones cover 50% of the sample.

This receptor was identified in a human donor who was either an allogeneic HSCT recipient or a stem cell or donor lymphocyte infusion donor (not recorded which). It is not recorded whose cells these are; they may come from a transplant donor. The sequenced material came from blood, either unsorted or a sorted T cell fraction (not recorded which). The rearranged chain carries TRBV5-5 and TRBJ1-4, with the D gene not clear enough to name. The CDR3 sequence is CASSLRAGNEKLFF. The nucleotide sequence is given as TGTGCCAGCAGCTTACGTGCCGGGAATGAAAAACTGTTTTTT.